This T cell receptor beta chain is drawn from a study of shared clonotypes between healthy human individuals. General study points: Sampling covered nothing but blood. Tissue TCR repertoires likely differ from those found in blood. Rarefaction indicated that sorted-subset sequencing remained incomplete although depth was large. Estimated richness values were generally larger in naive subsets than in memory subsets.

In the case of this clone: Its antigen remains unknown.

This CDR3 has 12 residues. Germline V gives CDR1 MDHEN, CDR2 SYDVKM. V was clipped by 8 bases and J by 5 bases, with 13 bases between them. All donors were Caucasian adults living in Nashville, Tennessee. TCRdb keeps only in-frame clones here, not all; method: immunoSEQ multiplex PCR. The sample gives approximately 2.3 million clones, over 90% of which show up once; approximately 0.4% is in the top ten. The sample comprised naive CD4+ T cells from PBMCs. Noted subset: CD45RA+ positively selected. The rearrangement uses TRBV28 and TRBJ2-7; D is possibly TRBD2 (6 bases). This clonotype was sampled from a young man in good health. Some clones in this sample may be carry-over from other donors' samples. CDR3 bases: TGTGCCAGCGCCGGGAGCAGGCACGAGCAGTACTTC. As protein: CASAGSRHEQYF.